The clone carrying this T cell receptor (beta chain) was counted a few times. As yet, its antigen is unknown. The V gene's germline CDR1 is SEHNR and CDR2 FQNEAQ (reference sequence). The CDR3 is 9 residues long. Trimming cost V 10 bases and J 4 bases, with 3 bases left between them. This record comes from a study of shared clonotypes between healthy human individuals. Overall study context: Each donor contributed plates that comprised three CD4 naive, three CD4 memory, two CD8 naive and one CD8 memory. General study points: Researchers sampled only blood; tissue repertoires likely differ.

The naive CD8 fraction comprised CD45RO-negative cells positively selected for CCR7 and excluded terminally differentiated effector memory CD45RA+ cells. Donors included only healthy HIV-negative adults lacking recent acute infections or vaccinations. Those who donated, Caucasian adults without exception, all lived in Nashville, Tennessee. Measured with immunoSEQ multiplex PCR; TCRdb has only the in-frame clones, and not every one. Here the sample spans hundreds of thousands of clones, roughly 96% being singletons. The TCR comes from a young woman in good health. This rearrangement joins TRBV7-9 to TRBJ2-3; unclear D gene. Input material: naive CD8+ T cells sorted from blood. CDR3 coding DNA: TGTGCCACGGCAGATACGCAGTATTTT. Translating gives CATADTQYF. The full variable domain, its missing parts supplied by reference TRBV7-9 and TRBJ2-3, is DTGVSQNPRHKITKRGQNVTFRCDPISEHNRLYWYRQTLGQGPEFLTYFQNEAQLEKSRLLSDRFSAERPKGSFSTLEIQRTEQGDSAMYLCATADTQYFGPGTRLTVL.